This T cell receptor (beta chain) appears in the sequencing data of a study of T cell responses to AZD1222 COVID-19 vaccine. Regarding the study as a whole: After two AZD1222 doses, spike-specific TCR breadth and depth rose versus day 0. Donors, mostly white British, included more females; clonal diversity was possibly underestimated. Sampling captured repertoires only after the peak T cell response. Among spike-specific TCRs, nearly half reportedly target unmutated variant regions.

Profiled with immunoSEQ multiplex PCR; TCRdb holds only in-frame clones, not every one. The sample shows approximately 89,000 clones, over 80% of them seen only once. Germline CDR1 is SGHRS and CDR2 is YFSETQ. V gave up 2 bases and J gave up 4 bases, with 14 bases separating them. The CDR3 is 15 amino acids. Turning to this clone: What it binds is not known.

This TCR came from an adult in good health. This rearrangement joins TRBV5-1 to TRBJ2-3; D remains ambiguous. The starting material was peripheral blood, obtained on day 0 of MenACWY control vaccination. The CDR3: CASSLSSTRADTQYF. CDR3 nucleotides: TGCGCCAGCAGCTTATCCTCTACACGCGCAGATACGCAGTATTTT. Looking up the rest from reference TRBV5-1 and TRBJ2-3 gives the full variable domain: KAGVTQTPRYLIKTRGQQVTLSCSPISGHRSVSWYQQTPGQGLQFLFEYFSETQRNKGNFPGRFSGRQFSNSRSEMNVSTLELGDSALYLCASSLSSTRADTQYFGPGTRLTVL.